This section outlines one T cell receptor (beta chain) sequence together with its context. Original analysis: Amplification of reference gene primers provided the estimated nucleated cell counts. Generated by immunoSEQ multiplex PCR, the TCRdb table keeps only in-frame clones and is missing some. The V and J calls and clone size come from that table; D and trimming were worked out from the DNA. The sample gives roughly 250,000 clones, approximately 86% of which show up once; about 1% is in the top ten. Between the trimmed V and J ends, which lost 3 bases and 6 bases, there was a span of 14 bases. The CDR3 runs to 14 residues. Germline-derived CDR1 and CDR2 are LNHDA and SQIVND (reference sequence). The sample belongs to a study of blood T cell repertoires in COVID-19. Study-level information: Whether acute or convalescent, the COVID-19 samples came from the United States, Italy and Spain. Sample material is recorded as cDNA or gDNA derived from T cells, B-cell-depleted T cells, or PBMCs.

Seattle-derived patients entered the study during active infection and were followed longitudinally. Sequencing was performed on peripheral blood. The V and J genes are TRBV19 and TRBJ1-2, with D maybe TRBD1 (5 bases). This TCR came from a human donor with COVID-19, enrolled during active disease. The donor label of this sample is uncertain. The CDR3 loop is CASSIPQGSNGYTF. DNA for the CDR3: TGTGCCAGTAGTATCCCCCAGGGAAGCAATGGCTACACCTTC. Full variable domain (remainder filled in from reference TRBV19 and TRBJ1-2): DGGITQSPKYLFRKEGQNVTLSCEQNLNHDAMYWYRQDPGQGLRLIYYSQIVNDFQKGDIAEGYSVSREKKESFPLTVTSAQKNPTAFYLCASSIPQGSNGYTFGSGTRLTVV.